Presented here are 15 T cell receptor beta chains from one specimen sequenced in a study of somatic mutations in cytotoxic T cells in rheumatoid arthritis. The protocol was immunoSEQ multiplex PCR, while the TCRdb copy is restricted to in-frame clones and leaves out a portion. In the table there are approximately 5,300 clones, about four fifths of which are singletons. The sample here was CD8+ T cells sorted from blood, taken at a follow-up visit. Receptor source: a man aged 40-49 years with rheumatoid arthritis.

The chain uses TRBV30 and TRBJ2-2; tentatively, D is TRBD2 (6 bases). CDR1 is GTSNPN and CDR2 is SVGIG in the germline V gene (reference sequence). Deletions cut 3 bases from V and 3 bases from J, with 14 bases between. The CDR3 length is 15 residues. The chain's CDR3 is CAWRRWGRYTGELFF. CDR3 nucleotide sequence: TGTGCCTGGAGGAGATGGGGGAGGTACACCGGGGAGCTGTTTTTT.

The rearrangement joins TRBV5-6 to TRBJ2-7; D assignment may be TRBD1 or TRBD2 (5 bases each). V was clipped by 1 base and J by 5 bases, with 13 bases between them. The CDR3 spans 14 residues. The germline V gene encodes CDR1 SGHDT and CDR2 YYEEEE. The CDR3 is CASSLHWGTDEQYF. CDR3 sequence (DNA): TGTGCCAGCAGCTTGCATTGGGGGACCGACGAGCAGTACTTC.

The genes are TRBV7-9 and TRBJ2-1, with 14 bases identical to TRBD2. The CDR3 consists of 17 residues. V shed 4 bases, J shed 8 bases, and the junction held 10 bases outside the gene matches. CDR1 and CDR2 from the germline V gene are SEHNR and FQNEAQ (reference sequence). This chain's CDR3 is CASSSGTSGSHTDEQFF. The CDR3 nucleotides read TGTGCCAGCAGCTCCGGGACTAGCGGGAGCCACACGGATGAGCAGTTCTTC.

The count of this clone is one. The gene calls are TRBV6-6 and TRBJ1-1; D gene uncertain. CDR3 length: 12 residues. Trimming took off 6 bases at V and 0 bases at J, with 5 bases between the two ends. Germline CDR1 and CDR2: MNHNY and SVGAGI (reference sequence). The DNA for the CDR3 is TGTGCCAGCAGCCCAATGAACACTGAAGCTTTCTTT. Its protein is CASSPMNTEAFF.

Here the CDR3 DNA reads TGCGCCAGCAGTGACAACCGTGAGGCTTTCTTT. This gives the protein CASSDNREAFF. This chain connects TRBV10-1 to TRBJ1-1, with D unclear. The CDR3 length is 11 residues. The germline V and J ends were trimmed by 3 bases and 11 bases, with 10 bases remaining between them. The germline gives CDR1 WNHNN, CDR2 SYGVQD (reference sequence).

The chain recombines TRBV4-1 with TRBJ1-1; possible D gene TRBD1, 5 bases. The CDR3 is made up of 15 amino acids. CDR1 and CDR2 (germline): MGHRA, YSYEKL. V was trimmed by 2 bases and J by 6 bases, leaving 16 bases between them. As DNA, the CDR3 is TGCGCCAGCAGCCAAATGGGACGTACATCCCCTGAAGCTTTCTTT. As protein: CASSQMGRTSPEAFF.

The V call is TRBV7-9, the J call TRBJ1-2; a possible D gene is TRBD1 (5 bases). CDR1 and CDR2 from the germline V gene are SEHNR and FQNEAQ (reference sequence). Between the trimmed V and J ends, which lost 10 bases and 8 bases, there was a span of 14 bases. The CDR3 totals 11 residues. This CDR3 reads CATLFGGGYTF. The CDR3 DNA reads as TGTGCCACCCTCTTCGGGGGGGGCTACACCTTC.

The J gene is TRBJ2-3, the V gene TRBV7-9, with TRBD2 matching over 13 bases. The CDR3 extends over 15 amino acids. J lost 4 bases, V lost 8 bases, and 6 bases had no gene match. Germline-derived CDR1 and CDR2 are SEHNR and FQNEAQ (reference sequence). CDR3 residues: CASATSGRQADTQYF. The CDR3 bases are TGTGCCAGCGCGACTAGCGGGAGGCAGGCAGATACGCAGTATTTT.

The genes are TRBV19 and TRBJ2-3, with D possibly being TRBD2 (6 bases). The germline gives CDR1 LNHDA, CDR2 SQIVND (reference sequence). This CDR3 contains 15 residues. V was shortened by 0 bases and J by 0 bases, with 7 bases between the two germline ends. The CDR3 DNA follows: TGTGCCAGTAGTATAGATGGGGGGAGCACAGATACGCAGTATTTT. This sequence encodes CASSIDGGSTDTQYF.

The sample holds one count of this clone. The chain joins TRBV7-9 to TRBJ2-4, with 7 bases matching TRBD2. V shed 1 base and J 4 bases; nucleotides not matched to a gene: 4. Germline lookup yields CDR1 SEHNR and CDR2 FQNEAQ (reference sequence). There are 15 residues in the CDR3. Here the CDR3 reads CASSLDGTKKNIQYF. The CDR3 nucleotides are TGTGCCAGCAGCTTAGATGGGACTAAGAAAAACATTCAGTACTTC. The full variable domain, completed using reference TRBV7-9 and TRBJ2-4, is DTGVSQNPRHKITKRGQNVTFRCDPISEHNRLYWYRQTLGQGPEFLTYFQNEAQLEKSRLLSDRFSAERPKGSFSTLEIQRTEQGDSAMYLCASSLDGTKKNIQYFGAGTRLSVL.

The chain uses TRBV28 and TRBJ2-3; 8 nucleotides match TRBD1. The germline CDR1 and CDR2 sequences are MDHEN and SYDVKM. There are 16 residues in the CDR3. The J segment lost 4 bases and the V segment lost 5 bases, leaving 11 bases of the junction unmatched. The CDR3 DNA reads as TGTGCCAGCAGTCCCAGGACAGGGTGGTATCCAGATACGCAGTATTTT. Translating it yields CASSPRTGWYPDTQYF.

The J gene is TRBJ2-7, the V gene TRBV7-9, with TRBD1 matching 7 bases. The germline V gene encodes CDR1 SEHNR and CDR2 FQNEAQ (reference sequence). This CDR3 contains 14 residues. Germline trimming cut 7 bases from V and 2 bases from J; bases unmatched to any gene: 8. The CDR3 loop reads CASTNDRATYEQYF. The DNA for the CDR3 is TGTGCCAGCACCAACGACAGGGCAACCTACGAGCAGTACTTC.

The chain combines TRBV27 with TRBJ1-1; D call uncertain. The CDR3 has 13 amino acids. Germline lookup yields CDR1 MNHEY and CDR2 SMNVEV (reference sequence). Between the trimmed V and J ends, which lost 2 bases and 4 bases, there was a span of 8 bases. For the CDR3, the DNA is TGTGCCAGCAGTTTAGGACTAGGCACTGAAGCTTTCTTT. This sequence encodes CASSLGLGTEAFF.

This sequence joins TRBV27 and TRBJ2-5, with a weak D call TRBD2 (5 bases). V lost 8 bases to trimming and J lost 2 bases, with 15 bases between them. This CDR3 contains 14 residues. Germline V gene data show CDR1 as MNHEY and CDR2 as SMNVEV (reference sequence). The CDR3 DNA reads TGTGCCAGCGCCCCCAACCCGGGGCAAGAGACCCAGTACTTC. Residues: CASAPNPGQETQYF.

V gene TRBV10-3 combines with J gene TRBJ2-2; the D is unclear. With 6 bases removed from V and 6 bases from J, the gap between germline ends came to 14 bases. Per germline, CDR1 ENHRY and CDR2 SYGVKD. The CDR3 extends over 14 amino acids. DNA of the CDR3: TGTGCCATCAGGCCCTTGGGTAGAGCCGGGGAGCTGTTTTTT. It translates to CAIRPLGRAGELFF.